This TCR beta chain originates from a study of blood T cells in healthy people across ages. On this clonotype: What it binds is unknown. At one boundary the junction diverges from the germline segment, which might be a read error.

Next came a second PCR, run for about 7 to 12 cycles, which used a sample-barcoded 5' primer along with a J-beta primer mix. TCRdb itself ran the 5' RACE reads through MiXCR, one entry per CDR3 protein. The table has about 830,000 distinct CDR3 sequences, 55% to 65% seen once. The CDR3 has 12 amino acids. Looked up from germline, CDR1 is LGHNT and CDR2 is FRNRAP. Study-level points and caveats: Greater diversity and more naive CD4+ cells were seen in long-lived donors than in aged donors.

The sample consisted of blood. The receptor was derived from a man aged 30 to 45 in good health. The J gene is TRBJ2-5, the V gene TRBV12-5; D gene ambiguous. The CDR3 bases are TGTGCTAGTGGTCCGCGAGTGGAGACCCGGTACTTC. Its translation: CASGPRVETRYF.